Below, 2 T cell receptor beta chains from the same sample are listed, as sequenced in a study of vaccination and CD4 T cells after COVID-19. Sequencing of DNA taken from cultured CD4+ T cells relied on the Oncomine TCR Beta short-read assay. TCRdb re-called the PCR reads through MiXCR, storing one row per CDR3 protein. This sample has fewer than 30,000 distinct CDR3 sequences, with about 35% found just once. Antigen specificity for these receptors is unknown. Described time point: late sampling 161 to 241 days after vaccination in a few convalescent patients. Treatment in this sample: 10-day PBMC culture with coronavirus spike peptide pools or control peptides (ViraFEST assay). The material sequenced was CD4+ T cells from blood, cultured in vitro, taken about 7 months after SARS-CoV-2 vaccination. These receptors originate from a human donor who had recovered from COVID-19.

The chain links TRBV5-1 to TRBJ2-7; D remains unclear. Looked up from germline, CDR1 is SGHRS and CDR2 is YFSETQ. There are 14 residues in the CDR3. The V gene lost 0 bases and the J gene lost 2 bases, with 9 bases spanning the gap. The CDR3 DNA sequence: TGCGCCAGCAGCTTGGGTGCTTCTACCTACGAGCAGTACTTC. Protein sequence: CASSLGASTYEQYF. The variable domain in full, with the rest retrieved from reference TRBV5-1 and TRBJ2-7, is KAGVTQTPRYLIKTRGQQVTLSCSPISGHRSVSWYQQTPGQGLQFLFEYFSETQRNKGNFPGRFSGRQFSNSRSEMNVSTLELGDSALYLCASSLGASTYEQYFGPGTRLTVT.

This clonotype appeared a few times. The CDR3 loop reads CSARDGENSNQPQHF. The CDR3 coding sequence is TGCAGTGCTAGAGATGGGGAAAATAGCAATCAGCCCCAGCATTTT. The J gene is TRBJ1-5, the V gene TRBV20-1; D gene unclear. Germline V gives CDR1 DFQATT, CDR2 SNEGSKA (reference sequence). Trimming stripped 0 bases from V and 0 bases from J, with 9 bases between. The CDR3 covers 15 residues.